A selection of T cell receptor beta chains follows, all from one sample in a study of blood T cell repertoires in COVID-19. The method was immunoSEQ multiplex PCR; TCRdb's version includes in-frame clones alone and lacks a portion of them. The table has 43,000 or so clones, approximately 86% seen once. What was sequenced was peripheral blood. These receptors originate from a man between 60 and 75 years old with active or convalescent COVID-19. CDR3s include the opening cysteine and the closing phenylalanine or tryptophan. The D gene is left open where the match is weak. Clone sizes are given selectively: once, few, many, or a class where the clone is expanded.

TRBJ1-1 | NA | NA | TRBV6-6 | CASSYSKSGDEAFF | TGTGCCAGCAGTTACTCGAAGTCCGGGGATGAAGCTTTCTTT
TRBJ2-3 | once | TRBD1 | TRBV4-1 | CASSRLPTGGMADTQYF | TGCGCCAGCAGCCGGCTACCGACAGGGGGCATGGCAGATACGCAGTATTTT
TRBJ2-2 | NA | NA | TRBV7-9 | CASSKSTGELFF | TGTGCCAGCAGCAAGAGTACCGGGGAGCTGTTTTTT
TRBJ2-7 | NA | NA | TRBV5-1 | CASSLGGQGGLEQYF | TGCGCCAGCAGCCTCGGAGGTCAGGGGGGTCTCGAGCAGTACTTC
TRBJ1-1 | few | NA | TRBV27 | CASNWIGVNTEAFF | TGTGCCAGCAATTGGATAGGGGTGAACACTGAAGCTTTCTTT
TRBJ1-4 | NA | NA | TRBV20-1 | CSASSGGGATNEKLFF | TGCAGTGCTAGTTCCGGGGGAGGGGCAACTAATGAAAAACTGTTTTTT
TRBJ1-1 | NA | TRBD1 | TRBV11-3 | CASSLRGDRGAEAFF | TGTGCCAGCAGCTTACGGGGGGACAGGGGAGCTGAAGCTTTCTTT
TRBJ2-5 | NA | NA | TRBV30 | CAWSVDYGVETQYF | TGTGCCTGGAGTGTCGACTATGGGGTGGAGACCCAGTACTTC
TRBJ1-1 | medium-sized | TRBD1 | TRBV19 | CASSIEVAGGYNTEAFF | TGTGCCAGTAGTATTGAGGTGGCAGGGGGCTATAACACTGAAGCTTTCTTT
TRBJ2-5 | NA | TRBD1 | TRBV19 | CASSLRDRKETQYF | TGTGCCAGTAGTCTCCGGGACAGAAAAGAGACCCAGTACTTC
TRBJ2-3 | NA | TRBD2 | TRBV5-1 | CASSSGGLAGADTQYF | TGCGCCAGCAGCTCCGGGGGACTAGCGGGAGCAGATACGCAGTATTTT
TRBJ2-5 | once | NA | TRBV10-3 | CASRELAEETQYF | TGTGCCAGCCGGGAACTAGCTGAAGAGACCCAGTACTTC
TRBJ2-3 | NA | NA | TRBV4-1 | CASSHGREDTQYF | TGCGCCAGCAGCCACGGACGGGAAGATACGCAGTATTTT
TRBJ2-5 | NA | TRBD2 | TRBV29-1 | CSVGVRLAGKETQYF | TGCAGCGTTGGGGTGAGACTAGCGGGGAAAGAGACCCAGTACTTC
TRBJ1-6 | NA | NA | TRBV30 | CAWRASGGGSPLHF | TGTGCCTGGAGGGCCTCGGGGGGAGGTTCACCCCTCCACTTT
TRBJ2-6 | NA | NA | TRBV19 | CASIAGTIRSGANVLTF | TGTGCCAGTATCGCCGGGACAATCCGCTCTGGGGCCAACGTCCTGACTTTC
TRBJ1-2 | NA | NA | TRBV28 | CASRRRGLTDGYTF | TGTGCCAGCAGAAGACGAGGCCTGACTGATGGCTACACCTTC
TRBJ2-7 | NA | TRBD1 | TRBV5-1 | CASSLSVTGDYEQYF | TGCGCCAGCAGCTTGTCGGTCACAGGGGACTACGAGCAGTACTTC
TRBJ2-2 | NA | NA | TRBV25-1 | CASSESAGANTGELFF | TGTGCCAGCAGTGAATCGGCGGGCGCGAACACCGGGGAGCTGTTTTTT
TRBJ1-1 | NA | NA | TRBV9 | CASSVSNTEAFF | TGTGCCAGCAGCGTCTCGAACACTGAAGCTTTCTTT
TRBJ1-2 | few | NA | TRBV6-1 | CASCPLEYTNYGYTF | TGTGCCTCCTGCCCTCTGGAGTATACTAACTATGGCTACACCTTC
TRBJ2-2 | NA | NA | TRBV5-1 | CASHGTPNTGELFF | TGCGCCAGCCATGGGACACCCAACACCGGGGAGCTGTTTTTT
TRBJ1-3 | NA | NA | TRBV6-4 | CASIGRRRLHAGNTIYF | TGTGCCAGCATCGGCAGGAGGCGGTTACATGCTGGAAACACCATATATTTT
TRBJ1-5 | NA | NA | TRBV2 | CASRGTGDSNQPQHF | TGTGCCAGCAGGGGAACGGGGGATAGCAATCAGCCCCAGCATTTT
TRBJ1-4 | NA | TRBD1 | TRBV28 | CASSPWTGEGKLFF | TGTGCCAGCAGTCCCTGGACAGGGGAGGGAAAACTGTTTTTT
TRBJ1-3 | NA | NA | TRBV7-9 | CASSAPAGAGNTIYF | TGTGCCAGCAGCGCCCCCGCAGGGGCTGGAAACACCATATATTTT
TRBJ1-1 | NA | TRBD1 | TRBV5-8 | CASSLDNRGSNTEAFF | TGTGCCAGCAGCTTGGACAACAGGGGGTCGAACACTGAAGCTTTCTTT
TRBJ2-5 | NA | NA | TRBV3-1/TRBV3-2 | CASSQARSGTQYF | TGTGCCAGCAGCCAAGCCCGAAGCGGGACCCAGTACTTC
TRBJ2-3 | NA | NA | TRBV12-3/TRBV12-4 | CASTDTDTQYF | TGTGCCAGCACAGACACAGATACGCAGTATTTT
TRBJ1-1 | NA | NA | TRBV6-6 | CASSHTIGEAFF | TGTGCCAGCAGCCACACCATCGGGGAAGCTTTCTTT
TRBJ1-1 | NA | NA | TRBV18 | CASSSVISGDGAFF | TGTGCCAGCTCATCAGTAATTTCGGGGGATGGAGCTTTCTTT
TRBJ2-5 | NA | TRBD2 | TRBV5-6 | CASSLPGTSPETQYF | TGTGCCAGCAGCCTACCCGGGACTAGTCCAGAGACCCAGTACTTC
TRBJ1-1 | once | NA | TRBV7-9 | CASSFGGNTEAFF | TGTGCCAGCAGCTTCGGCGGGAACACTGAAGCTTTCTTT
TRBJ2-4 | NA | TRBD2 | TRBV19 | CASRPGGGENIQYF | TGTGCCAGTAGACCGGGGGGAGGTGAAAACATTCAGTACTTC
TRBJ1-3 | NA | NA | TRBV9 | CASSGPRPLDPFGNTIYF | TGTGCCAGCAGCGGCCCAAGACCCCTAGACCCGTTCGGGAACACCATATATTTT
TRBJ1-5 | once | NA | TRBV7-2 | CASSFDRQQPQHF | TGTGCCAGCAGCTTCGACAGACAGCAGCCCCAGCATTTT
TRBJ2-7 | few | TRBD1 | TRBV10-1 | CATQPGQGNHEQYF | TGCGCCACACAACCGGGACAGGGTAACCACGAGCAGTACTTC
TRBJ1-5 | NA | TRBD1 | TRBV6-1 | CASSEGQGQNQPQHF | TGTGCCAGCAGTGAAGGACAGGGGCAAAATCAGCCCCAGCATTTT
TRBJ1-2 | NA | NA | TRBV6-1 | CASSDWEGKANYGYTF | TGTGCCAGCAGTGATTGGGAGGGAAAAGCTAACTATGGCTACACCTTC